The rows below give T cell receptor beta chains drawn from one sample of a study of identical twins. TCRdb reprocessed the 5' RACE reads via MiXCR and lists one record per CDR3 protein. The sample yields about 470,000 distinct CDR3 sequences, roughly 24% seen once. This same sample was also part of a study on T cells expressing NK-cell markers.

Sequencing was performed on CD4+ T cells sorted from blood. The source is a woman in her late teens or twenties in good health. Each CDR3 is given with its conserved first and last residue. Fields, in order: V gene, clone size, D gene, J gene, CDR3 protein, CDR3 DNA. D genes are given only for firm matches. Clone size is given for some rows only: seen once, a few or many times, or a class if the clone is expanded.

TRBV12-3/TRBV12-4	many	-	TRBJ2-1	CASSTSNYNEQFF	TGTGCCAGCAGTACCTCCAATTACAATGAGCAGTTCTTC
TRBV7-9	-	-	TRBJ2-1	CASSLARQGYNEQFF	TGTGCCAGCAGCTTAGCGCGGCAGGGGTACAATGAGCAGTTCTTC
TRBV5-1	few	-	TRBJ1-1	CASRVTDRNTEAFF	TGCGCCAGCAGGGTGACAGATCGGAACACTGAAGCTTTCTTT
TRBV12-3/TRBV12-4	few	TRBD1	TRBJ1-1	CASSLAVGTGEAFF	TGTGCCAGCAGTTTAGCCGTTGGGACAGGGGAAGCTTTCTTT
TRBV11-2	few	-	TRBJ2-3	CASSPGENTQYF	TGTGCCAGCAGCCCGGGGGAGAATACGCAGTATTTT
TRBV20-1	-	TRBD2	TRBJ2-7	CSAGEGSYPEQYF	TGCAGTGCTGGGGAGGGGAGTTACCCCGAGCAGTACTTC
TRBV5-1	-	-	TRBJ2-1	CASSGDWGTSEQFF	TGCGCCAGCAGCGGTGACTGGGGTACCTCCGAGCAGTTCTTC
TRBV20-1	few	-	TRBJ1-1	CSASRQADTEAFF	TGCAGTGCTAGCAGGCAGGCGGACACTGAAGCTTTCTTT
TRBV9	-	-	TRBJ2-7	CASSVDPGRSAREQYF	TGTGCCAGCAGCGTTGACCCTGGGCGATCAGCGAGGGAGCAGTACTTC
TRBV6-5	-	-	TRBJ2-3	CASSSLTGGTQYF	TGTGCCAGCAGTTCCCTGACAGGAGGTACGCAGTATTTT
TRBV15	-	-	TRBJ2-7	CATSRSRSYEQYF	TGTGCCACCAGCAGATCGCGGAGCTACGAGCAGTACTTC
TRBV3-1	-	TRBD2	TRBJ2-2	CATSKRSGRAGFPGELFF	TGTGCCACCTCCAAAAGGTCAGGGAGGGCCGGATTTCCCGGGGAGCTGTTTTTT
TRBV13	-	-	TRBJ2-2	CASSLGTFLSSGELFF	TGTGCCAGCAGCTTAGGGACATTCCTTAGCTCCGGGGAGCTGTTTTTT
TRBV20-1	few	TRBD1	TRBJ2-7	CSASEGTGVTEQYF	TGCAGTGCCAGCGAAGGGACAGGGGTGACCGAGCAGTACTTC
TRBV5-1	-	TRBD1	TRBJ2-7	CASSSRGRRGGEQYF	TGCGCCAGCAGCTCGAGGGGGCGTCGAGGAGGCGAGCAGTACTTC
TRBV12-3/TRBV12-4	many	TRBD1	TRBJ2-7	CASSRTGGSYEQYF	TGTGCCAGCAGTCGGACAGGGGGTTCCTACGAGCAGTACTTC
TRBV30	-	TRBD2	TRBJ2-1	CAWTPKGLAYYNEQFF	TGTGCCTGGACGCCGAAGGGACTAGCGTATTACAATGAGCAGTTCTTC
TRBV24-1	few	-	TRBJ2-2	CATSERANTGELFF	TGTGCCACCAGTGAAAGGGCGAACACCGGGGAGCTGTTTTTT
TRBV2	-	TRBD2	TRBJ2-7	CASIPGGLLPGEQYF	TGTGCCAGCATTCCGGGGGGACTGTTACCCGGCGAGCAGTACTTC
TRBV20-1	-	TRBD2	TRBJ2-1	CSAGGTSGGWSGYNEQFF	TGCAGTGCCGGAGGGACTAGCGGGGGATGGTCAGGTTACAATGAGCAGTTCTTC
TRBV20-1	few	TRBD2	TRBJ2-3	CSANPIAASGGDTQYF	TGCAGTGCTAACCCCATCGCGGCTAGCGGGGGAGATACGCAGTATTTT
TRBV29-1	-	TRBD2	TRBJ2-7	CSVGTSGYEQYF	TGCAGCGTTGGGACTAGCGGATACGAGCAGTACTTC
TRBV5-1	-	TRBD2	TRBJ2-2	CASSWTYSGQNTGELFF	TGCGCCAGCAGCTGGACGTATAGCGGGCAAAACACCGGGGAGCTGTTTTTT
TRBV20-1	-	TRBD2	TRBJ2-1	CSARDRILARSYNEQFF	TGCAGTGCTAGAGACCGCATACTAGCGCGCTCCTACAATGAGCAGTTCTTC
TRBV7-9	-	-	TRBJ1-1	CASSLRPAMNTEAFF	TGTGCCAGCAGCTTAAGGCCAGCTATGAACACTGAAGCTTTCTTT
TRBV11-2	-	-	TRBJ2-2	CASSLRLLNTGELFF	TGTGCCAGCAGCTTACGGCTACTGAACACCGGGGAGCTGTTTTTT
TRBV12-3/TRBV12-4	many	-	TRBJ2-5	CASSSKRETQYF	TGTGCCAGCAGTTCCAAGAGGGAGACCCAGTACTTC
TRBV5-1	few	-	TRBJ2-7	CASSLNRRGAYEQYF	TGCGCCAGCAGCTTAAATCGCAGGGGGGCCTACGAGCAGTACTTC
TRBV10-3	many	-	TRBJ1-1	CAITPTGEVDTEAFF	TGTGCCATCACCCCTACTGGGGAGGTTGACACTGAAGCTTTCTTT
TRBV5-8	-	-	TRBJ1-1	CASSLRIEAFF	TGTGCCAGCAGCTTAAGGATCGAAGCTTTCTTT
TRBV5-1	few	TRBD1	TRBJ2-1	CASSPGQGRDEQFF	TGCGCCAGCAGCCCCGGACAGGGTCGGGATGAGCAGTTCTTC
TRBV20-1	few	TRBD2	TRBJ2-5	CSARPSTSGTTETQYF	TGCAGTGCTAGACCCTCGACTAGCGGGACAACAGAGACCCAGTACTTC
TRBV9	-	-	TRBJ2-5	CASSVGPQETQYF	TGTGCCAGCAGCGTGGGACCACAAGAGACCCAGTACTTC
TRBV28	-	TRBD1	TRBJ1-2	CASSNWGTESNYGYTF	TGTGCCAGCAGTAACTGGGGGACAGAAAGTAACTATGGCTACACCTTC
TRBV3-1	-	-	TRBJ2-1	CASSQRDFRGEQFF	TGTGCCAGCAGCCAAAGGGACTTTCGGGGTGAGCAGTTCTTC
TRBV5-1	few	TRBD2	TRBJ2-2	CASSSSGTSGRRNTGELFF	TGCGCCAGCAGCTCTTCCGGGACTAGCGGGAGAAGGAACACCGGGGAGCTGTTTTTT
TRBV20-1	few	-	TRBJ1-1	CSARPRRVMNTEAFF	TGCAGTGCTAGGCCGAGGAGAGTGATGAACACTGAAGCTTTCTTT
TRBV29-1	few	-	TRBJ2-3	CSVDGTGTASTDTQYF	TGCAGCGTCGACGGCACCGGGACTGCTAGCACAGATACGCAGTATTTT
TRBV20-1	-	TRBD2	TRBJ2-6	CSASLAGAGANVLTF	TGCAGTGCTAGTCTAGCGGGAGCTGGGGCCAACGTCCTGACTTTC
TRBV5-1	few	-	TRBJ1-6	CASSWDTLNSPLHF	TGCGCCAGCAGCTGGGACACCCTTAATTCACCCCTCCACTTT
TRBV6-2/TRBV6-3	-	-	TRBJ1-1	CASSYSEGGTEAFF	TGTGCCAGCAGTTACTCGGAGGGAGGGACTGAAGCTTTCTTT
TRBV30	few	-	TRBJ2-1	CAWSGYEQFF	TGTGCCTGGAGTGGCTATGAGCAGTTCTTC
TRBV5-1	few	-	TRBJ1-6	CASSRRASYNSPLHF	TGCGCCAGCAGCCGCAGAGCCTCCTATAATTCACCCCTCCACTTT
TRBV20-1	few	TRBD1	TRBJ1-1	CSARPGQGSTEAFF	TGCAGTGCTAGACCGGGACAGGGGTCAACTGAAGCTTTCTTT
TRBV5-1	many	-	TRBJ2-1	CASSFLGVTEQFF	TGCGCCAGCAGCTTTCTTGGGGTAACGGAGCAGTTCTTC
TRBV12-3/TRBV12-4	few	-	TRBJ2-1	CASSFNPDGNNEQFF	TGTGCCAGCAGTTTCAACCCTGACGGAAACAATGAGCAGTTCTTC
TRBV11-2	-	TRBD1	TRBJ2-5	CASRHGQVMGTQYF	TGTGCCAGCAGGCATGGACAGGTTATGGGGACCCAGTACTTC
TRBV9	-	-	TRBJ1-2	CASSRREREDYGYTF	TGTGCCAGCAGCCGCAGAGAAAGGGAGGACTATGGCTACACCTTC
TRBV12-3/TRBV12-4	few	TRBD2	TRBJ2-7	CASSFRGGAYEQYF	TGTGCCAGCAGTTTCCGCGGGGGGGCCTACGAGCAGTACTTC
TRBV7-2	-	-	TRBJ1-2	CASSFDGNYGYTF	TGTGCCAGCAGCTTCGACGGAAACTATGGCTACACCTTC
TRBV12-5	-	-	TRBJ1-1	CASGFEGTNTEAFF	TGTGCTAGTGGTTTTGAGGGGACGAACACTGAAGCTTTCTTT
TRBV5-1	-	-	TRBJ2-1	CASSTWDRNEQFF	TGCGCCAGCAGCACCTGGGACCGGAATGAGCAGTTCTTC
TRBV29-1	-	TRBD1	TRBJ2-7	CSALDRGYEQYF	TGCAGCGCCCTGGACAGGGGCTACGAGCAGTACTTC
TRBV11-1	-	TRBD1	TRBJ2-2	CASSPGTGSPANTGELFF	TGTGCCAGCAGCCCTGGGACAGGGTCCCCCGCGAACACCGGGGAGCTGTTTTTT
TRBV6-1	-	TRBD1	TRBJ2-5	CAVIQGRSNYQETQYF	TGTGCCGTGATACAGGGGAGATCCAACTATCAAGAGACCCAGTACTTC